These 21 T cell receptor beta chains originate from one sample sequenced in a study of early T cells in non-severe SARS-CoV-2 infection. Via MiXCR, TCRdb re-called the 5' RACE reads, giving one row per CDR3 protein. Found here are tens of thousands of distinct CDR3 sequences, approximately 12% of them singletons; the top ten hold around 4.5%. Sequenced: whole blood. The source of these receptors is an adult who was a healthcare worker with PCR-confirmed SARS-CoV-2 infection or an uninfected control (not recorded which).

In this sample, this clonotype turned up a few times. The V gene is TRBV20-1, the J gene TRBJ1-6, with D unresolved. The germline V and J ends were trimmed by 1 base and 10 bases, with 14 bases remaining between them. This CDR3 contains 14 residues. CDR1 DFQATT and CDR2 SNEGSKA come from the germline V gene (reference sequence). The CDR3 spells CSARVWEGKSPLHF. The CDR3 bases are TGCAGTGCTAGAGTTTGGGAAGGGAAATCACCCCTCCACTTT.

A few counts support this clonotype. The chain links TRBV20-1 to TRBJ2-5, with 7 bases fitting TRBD1. Germline CDR1 and CDR2: DFQATT and SNEGSKA (reference sequence). This CDR3 region has 15 residues. The junction had 10 bases not matched to a gene; V was cut back by 5 bases and J by 1 base. The CDR3 DNA is TGCAGTGCTTACTATCAGACAGGGCGCCAAGAGACCCAGTACTTC. Amino acid sequence: CSAYYQTGRQETQYF.

The J gene is TRBJ2-7, the V gene TRBV29-1; 10 bases match TRBD2. The CDR3 spans 13 residues. The V and J ends lost 6 bases and 4 bases, in that order; junction bases with no gene match: 6. Germline CDR1 SQVTM, CDR2 ANQGSEA. CDR3 sequence reads: CSVPGLASYEQYF. Here the CDR3 DNA reads TGCAGCGTGCCGGGACTAGCGAGTTACGAGCAGTACTTC.

V is TRBV3-1 and J is TRBJ2-7; no firm D call. CDR1 and CDR2 from the germline V gene are LGHDT and YNNKEL (reference sequence). Trimming left V 0 bases short and J 0 bases short, with 3 bases between. CDR3 length: 13 amino acids. CDR3 amino acids: CASSQDASYEQYF. CDR3 sequence (DNA): TGTGCCAGCAGCCAAGACGCCTCCTACGAGCAGTACTTC.

This clonotype came up many times. The chain employs TRBV6-4 and TRBJ2-1; a weak D match, TRBD1 (7 bases). V was clipped by 5 bases and J by 8 bases, with 16 bases between them. From germline, CDR1 is MRHNA and CDR2 SNTAGT. The CDR3 sequence is 14 residues long. The CDR3: CASSMGQWGDEQFF. Written as DNA, the CDR3 is TGTGCCAGCAGTATGGGACAGTGGGGGGATGAGCAGTTCTTC.

This clonotype was counted between two and nine times. V usage is TRBV5-6 and J usage is TRBJ2-3, with D tentatively TRBD2 (6 bases). CDR1 is SGHDT, CDR2 YYEEEE, per germline. This CDR3 is 14 amino acids long. V lost 3 bases and J 4 bases, leaving 12 bases between the germline ends. The CDR3 spells CASSSDYRADTQYF. The DNA for the CDR3 is TGTGCCAGCAGCTCGGACTATAGGGCAGATACGCAGTATTTT.

The gene calls are TRBV20-1 and TRBJ2-7; 7 bases match TRBD2. V lost 3 bases and J lost 6; bases outside the gene matches: 5. Germline V gene data show CDR1 as DFQATT and CDR2 as SNEGSKA (reference sequence). The CDR3 contains 12 residues. The CDR3 coding sequence is TGCAGTGCTAGTCGTTCGGGGGGCGAGCAGTACTTC. As protein: CSASRSGGEQYF.

The chain links TRBV20-1 to TRBJ2-6; perhaps TRBD2 as D (7 bases). CDR3 size: 14 residues. Trimming removed 6 bases from V and 9 bases from J, with 18 bases in between. Germline lookup yields CDR1 DFQATT and CDR2 SNEGSKA (reference sequence). Here the CDR3 reads CSAPRGGPYNVLTF. The CDR3 nucleotides are TGCAGTGCCCCGAGGGGGGGACCTTACAACGTCCTGACTTTC.

The sample holds a few counts of this clonotype. CDR3 sequence: CASSYSNLGKETQYF. The CDR3 DNA follows: TGTGCCAGCAGTTACTCAAACCTTGGAAAAGAGACCCAGTACTTC. The chain carries TRBV6-2 or TRBV6-3 and TRBJ2-5; D is undetermined. CDR1 is MNHEY and CDR2 is SVGEGT in the germline V gene. Between the trimmed V and J ends, which lost 0 bases and 3 bases, there was a span of 11 bases. The CDR3 is made up of 15 amino acids.

This rearrangement joins TRBV15 to TRBJ1-2; 7 bases align to TRBD1. V was clipped by 0 bases and J by 5 bases; unmatched bases: 6. This CDR3 has 15 residues. The germline gives CDR1 LNHNV, CDR2 YYDKDF (reference sequence). The CDR3 DNA is TGTGCCACCAGCAGAGATCGCGCAGGGGGATATGGCTACACCTTC. Translated, it gives CATSRDRAGGYGYTF.

The chain carries TRBV2 and TRBJ1-2; the D gene is possibly TRBD1 (5 bases). CDR3 size: 13 residues. V shed 6 bases and J shed 4 bases, with 12 bases lying between them. Germline CDR1 reads SNHLY; CDR2 reads FYNNEI. CDR3 sequence reads: CASREQGLYGYTF. In nucleotides, the CDR3 is TGTGCCAGCAGGGAGCAGGGACTCTATGGCTACACCTTC.

V gene TRBV7-3 combines with J gene TRBJ2-3, with D unresolved. Germline lookup yields CDR1 SGHTA and CDR2 FQGTGA. The V gene lost 1 base and the J gene lost 6 bases, with 8 bases spanning the gap. The CDR3 consists of 13 residues. The CDR3 nucleotides read TGTGCCAGCAGCTTAATGGCTTTTGATACGCAGTATTTT. It yields the protein CASSLMAFDTQYF.

This clonotype was recorded many times. The chain uses TRBV20-1 and TRBJ2-7; TRBD2 matches at 10 bases. The J segment lost 4 bases and the V segment lost 0 bases, leaving 15 bases of the junction unmatched. The CDR3 is 18 residues long. Germline lookup yields CDR1 DFQATT and CDR2 SNEGSKA (reference sequence). CDR3 region: CSARESPHSGRAGYEQYF. The CDR3 region has the DNA TGCAGTGCTAGAGAGAGTCCCCACAGCGGGAGGGCCGGGTACGAGCAGTACTTC.

This clonotype was seen a handful of times. The chain is built from TRBV4-1 and TRBJ2-1; D is possibly TRBD2 (6 bases). V was shortened by 4 bases and J by 3 bases, with 16 bases between the two germline ends. Germline CDR1 MGHRA, CDR2 YSYEKL. The CDR3 spans 16 residues. CDR3 protein: CASSPLTSFYYNEQFF. The CDR3 nucleotides are TGCGCCAGCAGCCCACTCACTAGCTTTTACTACAATGAGCAGTTCTTC.

This clonotype was seen repeatedly, ten times or more. The chain is built from TRBV3-1 and TRBJ1-5; weak D call: TRBD1 (5 bases). Trimming pared 3 bases from V and 2 bases from J, leaving 8 bases between. The CDR3 is 14 amino acids. Germline V lookup: CDR1 LGHDT, CDR2 YNNKEL (reference sequence). The CDR3 sequence is CASSQGTGNQPQHF. The CDR3 nucleotides read TGTGCCAGCAGCCAGGGGACGGGCAATCAGCCCCAGCATTTT.

This clonotype was seen ten or more times. V usage is TRBV7-9 and J usage is TRBJ2-7; D uncertain. Trimming cost V 1 base and J 4 bases, with 11 bases left between them. Looked up from germline, CDR1 is SEHNR and CDR2 is FQNEAQ (reference sequence). This CDR3 spans 14 amino acids. The CDR3 DNA follows: TGTGCCAGCAGCTTAGGTGGGCAGTTATACGAGCAGTACTTC. Protein product: CASSLGGQLYEQYF.

This clonotype was counted many times. The chain is built from TRBV28 and TRBJ2-7; D perhaps matches TRBD2 (5 bases). The CDR3 totals 11 residues. V lost 10 bases and J lost 4, with 11 bases in between. Looked up from germline, CDR1 is MDHEN and CDR2 is SYDVKM. CDR3 DNA: TGTGCCACCACGATAGCGTACGAGCAGTACTTC. Translating it yields CATTIAYEQYF.

This clonotype was detected many times. V is TRBV30 and J is TRBJ2-5; D is perhaps TRBD1 (5 bases). V lost 0 bases to trimming and J lost 7 bases, with 6 bases between them. Germline V lookup: CDR1 GTSNPN, CDR2 SVGIG (reference sequence). This CDR3 comprises 11 residues. The CDR3 spells CAWSVTGTQYF. The CDR3 nucleotides are TGTGCCTGGAGTGTAACAGGGACCCAGTACTTC.

The genes are TRBV12-3 or TRBV12-4 and TRBJ2-2; 8 bases are a match to TRBD1. J lost 0 bases, V lost 3 bases, and 12 bases had no gene match. The CDR3 has 19 amino acids. The CDR3 region is CASSFYQGAPSANTGELFF. CDR3 DNA: TGTGCCAGCAGTTTCTATCAGGGGGCACCTTCCGCGAACACCGGGGAGCTGTTTTTT.

On this clonotype: A much larger clone lies one base from this, so it may be a read error. The CDR3 does not close with the conserved phenylalanine or tryptophan, likely indicating a read error. The genes are TRBV19 and TRBJ1-6, with D unclear. Looked up from germline, CDR1 is LNHDA and CDR2 is SQIVND (reference sequence). This CDR3 spans 15 amino acids. The V end lost 5 bases, the J end lost 7 bases, and 15 bases lay between the germline ends. CDR3 protein: CASSDLRLGNSPLHS. CDR3 nucleotide sequence: TGTGCCAGTAGTGACCTGAGACTCGGGAATTCACCCCTCCACTCT.

The rearrangement joins TRBV7-2 to TRBJ2-3; 7 nucleotides agree with TRBD2. Trimming took 0 bases from V and 5 from J; bases not matched to a gene: 2. Germline assignment: CDR1 SGHTA and CDR2 FQGNSA. The length of the CDR3 is 14 residues. In DNA, the CDR3 is TGTGCCAGCAGCTTAGCGGGAGGGGTAGATACGCAGTATTTT. Translation gives CASSLAGGVDTQYF.